A single sample is the source of the 10 T cell receptor beta chains below, sequenced in a study of metastatic and nonmetastatic thyroid tumors. TCRdb redid the clone calls on the PCR reads using MiXCR. The table has around 53,000 clones, roughly 20% seen once. All patients were treatment-naive before thyroid surgery. The material sequenced was blood. The receptors were gathered from a female donor with papillary thyroid cancer or a benign thyroid nodule (not recorded which). Some clones in this sample may be carry-over from other donors' samples.

With respect to this clone: Compared with germline, one end of the junction differs, possibly owing to a read error. The chain has TRBV20-1 and TRBJ2-1; TRBD2 agrees at 14 bases. This CDR3 is 16 amino acids long. Germline values: CDR1 DFQATT, CDR2 SNEGSKA (reference sequence). The CDR3 spells CSARYTGTSGSSELFF. Here the CDR3 DNA reads TGCAGTGCGCGTTATACGGGGACTAGCGGGAGTAGTGAGCTGTTCTTC.

The chain employs TRBV20-1 and TRBJ2-3, with 16 bases identical to TRBD2. Trimming at V came to 6 bases and at J to 2 bases, leaving 8 bases not matched to a gene. The germline V gene encodes CDR1 DFQATT and CDR2 SNEGSKA (reference sequence). The CDR3 has 17 residues. The DNA for the CDR3 is TGCAGTGCCAGTGGGACTAGCGGGAGGGGGGTCACAGATACGCAGTATTTT. It encodes CSASGTSGRGVTDTQYF.

This clone was seen repeatedly, ten times or more. The J gene is TRBJ1-1, the V gene TRBV29-1; TRBD1 matches at 8 bases. The CDR3 spans 12 residues. The J segment lost 4 bases and the V segment lost 7 bases, leaving 5 bases of the junction unmatched. Per germline, CDR1 SQVTM and CDR2 ANQGSEA. In DNA, the CDR3 is TGCAGCGGAGGACAGGGTATCACTGAAGCTTTCTTT. Protein product: CSGGQGITEAFF.

This clone was seen many times. The chain joins TRBV6-1 to TRBJ1-5, with D maybe TRBD1 (5 bases). Germline CDR1 and CDR2: MNHNS and SASEGT. This CDR3 contains 13 residues. V lost 4 bases and J 3 bases, leaving 7 bases between the germline ends. The CDR3 here is CASSGQINQPQHF. The DNA of the CDR3 is TGTGCCAGCAGTGGACAGATCAATCAGCCCCAGCATTTT.

Ten or more counts support this clone. V usage is TRBV7-3 and J usage is TRBJ2-7; TRBD2 is a possible D gene (5 bases). Trimming cost V 3 bases and J 1 base, with 28 bases left between them. The CDR3 runs 20 residues. From germline, CDR1 is SGHTA and CDR2 FQGTGA. CDR3 sequence: CASSFPGRGRVPIESYEQYF. CDR3 bases: TGTGCCAGCAGCTTCCCTGGACGTGGGAGAGTCCCCATTGAATCCTACGAGCAGTACTTC.

This clone was counted many times. The chain joins TRBV20-1 to TRBJ2-2; the D is unclear. Trimming removed 6 bases from V and 6 bases from J, with 11 bases in between. This CDR3 has 12 amino acids. Germline V gene data show CDR1 as DFQATT and CDR2 as SNEGSKA (reference sequence). The CDR3: CSALGLSGELFF. The CDR3 region has the DNA TGCAGTGCCCTCGGTCTGTCCGGGGAGCTGTTTTTT.

The gene calls are TRBV19 and TRBJ1-4; 7 positions agree with TRBD1. Trimming cost V 3 bases and J 7 bases; bases outside gene matches: 8. The CDR3 extends over 15 amino acids. Looked up from germline, CDR1 is LNHDA and CDR2 is SQIVND (reference sequence). The CDR3 protein is CASSIAGTDGEKLFF. DNA of the CDR3: TGTGCCAGTAGTATCGCCGGGACAGATGGTGAAAAACTGTTTTTT.

With respect to this clone: Just one base apart from a much larger clone, this may be a read error. V usage is TRBV7-9 and J usage is TRBJ1-3, with D perhaps TRBD1 (6 bases). Trimming took 6 bases from V and 8 from J, leaving 17 bases between them. The CDR3 consists of 14 residues. CDR1 is SEHNR and CDR2 is FQNEAQ in the germline V gene (reference sequence). DNA of the CDR3: TGTGCCAGCAGTCCTGGACAGAGTACACACACCATATATTTT. As protein: CASSPGQSTHTIYF.

Of note for this clone: Other nucleotide sequences in the sample specify the same CDR3. This chain uses TRBV20-1 with TRBJ2-7; 11 bases are a match to TRBD2. J was trimmed by 2 bases and V by 5 bases; bases with no gene match: 11. CDR3 length: 16 residues. In germline, CDR1 is DFQATT, CDR2 SNEGSKA (reference sequence). In DNA form, the CDR3 reads TGCAGTGCTCCACCTACTAGCGGGAGTAGCGCCTACGAGCAGTACTTC. Protein: CSAPPTSGSSAYEQYF.

This clone came up many times. The chain joins TRBV9 to TRBJ2-3; D possibly corresponds to TRBD2 (7 bases). V dropped 1 base and J dropped 0 bases, with 12 bases sitting between them. The germline CDR1 and CDR2 sequences are SGDLS and YYNGEE. The CDR3 spans 16 residues. The CDR3 loop reads CASSVRGRGSTDTQYF. DNA of the CDR3: TGTGCCAGCAGCGTACGAGGGAGGGGGAGCACAGATACGCAGTATTTT.